This T cell receptor (beta chain) emerged from a study of CD8+ T cells in alopecia areata. Reverse transcribed after extraction, RNA yielded cDNA as the sequencing template. Here immunoSEQ multiplex PCR was the method, and the copy in TCRdb shows in-frame clones only, minus some. This sample has fewer than 100,000 clones, with 60% to 65% found just once. Germline V CDR1 and CDR2: SEHNR, FQNEAQ (reference sequence). Trimming shortened V by 4 bases and J by 7 bases, and 10 bases separated the two germline ends. The length of the CDR3 is 12 residues. Specified treatment: oral pan-JAK inhibitor, 5-10 mg twice daily.

The starting material was CD8+ T cells sorted from blood, obtained at week 4, from a patient treated with tofacitinib. V is TRBV7-9 and J is TRBJ1-1; no clear D gene. The sequence derives from a human donor with alopecia areata. DNA of the CDR3: TGTGCCAGCAGCTCCACGGGGAATGAAGCTTTCTTT. As protein: CASSSTGNEAFF.